The rows below give T cell receptor beta chains drawn from one sample of a study of control samples from healthy donors and cancer patients. The data were produced by immunoSEQ multiplex PCR, yet TCRdb's version contains in-frame clones alone and is incomplete. The sample shows 130,000 to 150,000 clones, under 90% of them seen only once. Sequencing was performed on blood. The receptors come from a man younger than 40 in good health. Each CDR3 is given with its conserved first and last residue. D genes are given only for firm matches. Clone size appears in some rows only: once, few, many, or a class for an expanded clone.

TRBV5-1	-	14	-	TRBJ2-7	CASSLTSFTYEQYF
TRBV30	-	14	-	TRBJ1-1	CAWSVGDSGAEAFF
TRBV9	-	14	-	TRBJ2-7	CASSVAVGNYEQYF
TRBV7-2	-	13	-	TRBJ1-2	CASSSLHFYGYTF
TRBV30	-	12	-	TRBJ2-1	CAWSASGDEQFF
TRBV7-2	-	14	-	TRBJ2-3	CASSLRRSWDTQYF
TRBV19	-	14	-	TRBJ1-1	CASSHRAQNTEAFF
TRBV2	-	17	-	TRBJ1-6	CASSEDNRVEVNSPLHF
TRBV6-6	-	15	TRBD2	TRBJ2-5	CASSAPTSAEETQYF
TRBV5-6	few	16	-	TRBJ2-2	CASSLRLASGAGELFF
TRBV2	-	15	TRBD2	TRBJ2-5	CASRRGGGPKETQYF
TRBV25-1	-	15	TRBD1	TRBJ1-2	CASSEGTGLRGGYTF
TRBV11-2	-	14	-	TRBJ1-2	CASSQTGVNYGYTF
TRBV5-4	-	17	-	TRBJ2-6	CASRSFGTNSGANVLTF
TRBV29-1	-	11	-	TRBJ2-3	CSVHHTDTQYF